These 18 T cell receptor beta chains share one sample of origin, sequenced in a study of blood T cells in healthy people across ages. The second PCR ran roughly 7 to 12 cycles with a sample-barcoded 5' primer and J-beta primers. In TCRdb, the 5' RACE reads were re-called with MiXCR into one record per CDR3 protein. Seen here are 600,000 to 1,000,000 distinct CDR3 sequences, 20% to 30% observed once, and the top ten hold under 4.5%. The same sample was also studied in work on T cells of mothers and their children.

Sequenced input: blood. These receptor sequences come from a boy younger than 18 in good health.

This clonotype showed up just a few times. This chain uses TRBV28 with TRBJ2-3, with D unclear. V was shortened by 9 bases and J by 1 base, with 20 bases between the two germline ends. Germline CDR1 is MDHEN and CDR2 is SYDVKM. The CDR3 extends over 16 amino acids. The CDR3 loop reads CASGPAGFRGTDTQYF. CDR3 in DNA: TGTGCCAGTGGACCGGCCGGGTTTCGGGGCACAGATACGCAGTATTTT.

This clonotype was counted between two and nine times. This chain connects TRBV7-2 to TRBJ1-1; perhaps TRBD1 as D (5 bases). Germline values: CDR1 SGHTA, CDR2 FQGNSA. The germline V and J ends were trimmed by 8 bases and 4 bases, with 14 bases remaining between them. The CDR3 extends over 13 amino acids. The CDR3 DNA is TGTGCCAGCGCCATAGGGGAGACCACTGAAGCTTTCTTT. Its translation: CASAIGETTEAFF.

This clonotype was recorded a few times. For the CDR3, the DNA is TGTGCCAGCAGGCTGACAGCATACGAGCAGTACTTC. Protein sequence: CASRLTAYEQYF. This sequence joins TRBV28 and TRBJ2-7; D is possibly TRBD1 (5 bases). This CDR3 spans 12 amino acids. Between the trimmed V and J ends, which lost 6 bases and 4 bases, there was a span of 10 bases. The germline V gene has CDR1 MDHEN and CDR2 SYDVKM.

The chain employs TRBV7-9 and TRBJ2-5, with 8 positions matching TRBD1. The last part of the DNA fits TRBJ2-7 better; the J call may be wrong. In germline, CDR1 is SEHNR, CDR2 FQNEAQ (reference sequence). There are 16 residues in the CDR3. The CDR3 spells CASSLDTGGSSYEQYF. CDR3 bases: TGTGCCAGCAGCTTGGACACAGGGGGGAGCTCCTACGAGCAGTACTTC.

The chain carries TRBV18 and TRBJ1-2, with TRBD1 matching over 11 bases. There are 16 residues in the CDR3. The V and J ends lost 2 bases and 8 bases, in that order; junction bases with no gene match: 10. Germline lookup yields CDR1 KGHSH and CDR2 LQKENI. The CDR3 DNA sequence: TGTGCCAGCTCACCATCGCCGGGACAGGGGGTAGAAGGCTACACCTTC. Its translation: CASSPSPGQGVEGYTF.

The CDR3: CASKNWTEDGYTF. As DNA, the CDR3 is TGTGCCAGCAAAAATTGGACGGAGGATGGCTACACCTTC. The V and J genes are TRBV6-2 or TRBV6-3 and TRBJ1-2; no firm D call. CDR3 length equals 13 residues. Germline V gene data show CDR1 as MNHEY and CDR2 as SVGEGT. Trimming pared 7 bases from V and 6 bases from J, leaving 15 bases between.

The chain recombines TRBV4-3 with TRBJ2-5; the D call may be TRBD1 or TRBD2 (6 bases each). There are 16 residues in the CDR3. Germline values: CDR1 LGHNA, CDR2 YSLEER. The V end was cut by 4 bases, the J end by 1 base, with 16 bases between. DNA for the CDR3: TGCGCCAGCAGCCCCGGGTCGGGGGCACGCCAAGAGACCCAGTACTTC. Its protein product is CASSPGSGARQETQYF.

A remark on this clonotype: Compared with germline, one end of the junction differs, possibly owing to a read error. The CDR3 loop is CASSSTDNYNEQLF. The CDR3 region has the DNA TGTGCCAGCAGTTCAACAGACAACTACAATGAGCAGCTCTTC. This sequence joins TRBV28 and TRBJ2-1; no reliable D call. There are 14 residues in the CDR3. Looked up from germline, CDR1 is MDHEN and CDR2 is SYDVKM. Full variable domain (missing parts from reference TRBV28 and TRBJ2-1): DVKVTQSSRYLVKRTGEKVFLECVQDMDHENMFWYRQDPGLGLRLIYFSYDVKMKEKGDIPEGYSVSREKKERFSLILESASTNQTSMYLCASSSTDNYNEQLFGPGTRLTVL.

This clonotype was seen more than once but under ten times. V is TRBV10-3 and J is TRBJ2-5; maybe TRBD2 (7 bases). V was trimmed by 7 bases and J by 11 bases, leaving 20 bases between them. Germline V lookup: CDR1 ENHRY, CDR2 SYGVKD. The CDR3 has 13 residues. CDR3 in amino acids: CAITPGEGREQYF. CDR3 in DNA: TGTGCCATCACCCCAGGGGAGGGAAGGGAGCAGTACTTC.

The chain has TRBV7-8 and TRBJ2-2; TRBD1 agrees at 9 bases. Germline loops: CDR1 SGHVS, CDR2 FQNEAQ. The V gene end was trimmed by 6 bases and the J gene end by 12 bases; junction bases not matched to a gene: 11. The CDR3 sequence is 14 residues long. CDR3 loop: CASRASGTGNKLFF. The CDR3, as DNA: TGTGCCAGCAGGGCCTCCGGGACAGGGAATAAGCTGTTTTTT.

This clonotype came up a few times. V usage is TRBV28 and J usage is TRBJ1-3, with 7 bases identical to TRBD1. Unmatched junction bases numbered 8, after V lost 8 bases and J lost 4 bases. The CDR3 runs to 14 residues. Germline lookup yields CDR1 MDHEN and CDR2 SYDVKM. The CDR3 bases are TGTGCCAGCGCCCCAGGGGGATTAGGAAACACCATATATTTT. Its protein is CASAPGGLGNTIYF.

This clonotype was seen more than once but under ten times. The J gene is TRBJ2-2, the V gene TRBV4-3, with 7 bases matching TRBD2. The CDR3 has 15 residues. The V and J ends lost 1 base and 2 bases, in that order; junction bases with no gene match: 1. The germline V gene encodes CDR1 LGHNA and CDR2 YSLEER. This CDR3 reads CASSQVAGNTGELFF. CDR3 sequence (DNA): TGCGCCAGCAGCCAAGTAGCGGGTAACACCGGGGAGCTGTTTTTT.

This chain connects TRBV7-2 to TRBJ2-5; TRBD2 aligns across 13 bases. The J call is in doubt because the DNA end fits TRBJ2-7 better. The CDR3 runs 17 residues. CDR1 is SGHTA, CDR2 FQGNSA, per germline. The CDR3 protein is CASSLAGLAGRSYEQYF. The CDR3 bases are TGTGCCAGCAGCTTAGCGGGACTAGCGGGACGCTCCTACGAGCAGTACTTC.

This clonotype showed up just a few times. This chain connects TRBV29-1 to TRBJ1-4; 10 bases are shared with TRBD1. Losses at the gene ends were 5 bases for V and 8 bases for J; bases not matched to a gene: 5. CDR1 and CDR2 (germline): SQVTM, ANQGSEA. This CDR3 contains 13 residues. The CDR3 spells CSVRDRGREKLFF. The CDR3 DNA sequence: TGCAGCGTTCGGGACAGGGGTCGGGAAAAACTGTTTTTT.

The V and J genes are TRBV28 and TRBJ2-7; TRBD2 matches 7 bases. J lost 6 bases, V lost 2 bases, and 10 bases had no gene match. The CDR3 sequence is 15 residues long. Per the germline V gene, CDR1 is MDHEN and CDR2 is SYDVKM. CDR3 amino acids: CASSLGEGRVREQYF. CDR3 nucleotide sequence: TGTGCCAGCAGTTTAGGGGAGGGACGAGTACGCGAGCAGTACTTC.

This sequence joins TRBV7-9 and TRBJ2-2; weak D call: TRBD2 (6 bases). The V gene's germline CDR1 is SEHNR and CDR2 FQNEAQ (reference sequence). Trimming removed 4 bases at V and 1 base at J, with 16 bases between. There are 17 residues in the CDR3. For the CDR3, the DNA is TGTGCCAGCAGCTCGATCCTTGGGCGGGGGAACACCGGGGAGCTGTTTTTT. This translates into CASSSILGRGNTGELFF.

V gene TRBV12-3 or TRBV12-4 combines with J gene TRBJ2-1, with D possibly matching TRBD1 (5 bases). The V and J ends lost 7 bases and 2 bases respectively, with 9 bases between them. The CDR3 spans 13 residues. The CDR3 reads CASNSGTYNEQFF. The DNA for the CDR3 is TGTGCCAGCAACTCAGGGACCTACAATGAGCAGTTCTTC.

This clonotype was picked up a small number of times. This chain connects TRBV5-1 to TRBJ2-5; TRBD2 matches at 14 bases. TRBJ2-7 explains the end of the DNA better; the J call may be wrong. This CDR3 has 18 amino acids. The V gene's germline CDR1 is SGHRS and CDR2 YFSETQ. This CDR3 is CASSAKGLAGGGSYEQYF. The CDR3 bases are TGCGCCAGCAGCGCTAAAGGACTAGCGGGAGGAGGGTCCTACGAGCAGTACTTC.